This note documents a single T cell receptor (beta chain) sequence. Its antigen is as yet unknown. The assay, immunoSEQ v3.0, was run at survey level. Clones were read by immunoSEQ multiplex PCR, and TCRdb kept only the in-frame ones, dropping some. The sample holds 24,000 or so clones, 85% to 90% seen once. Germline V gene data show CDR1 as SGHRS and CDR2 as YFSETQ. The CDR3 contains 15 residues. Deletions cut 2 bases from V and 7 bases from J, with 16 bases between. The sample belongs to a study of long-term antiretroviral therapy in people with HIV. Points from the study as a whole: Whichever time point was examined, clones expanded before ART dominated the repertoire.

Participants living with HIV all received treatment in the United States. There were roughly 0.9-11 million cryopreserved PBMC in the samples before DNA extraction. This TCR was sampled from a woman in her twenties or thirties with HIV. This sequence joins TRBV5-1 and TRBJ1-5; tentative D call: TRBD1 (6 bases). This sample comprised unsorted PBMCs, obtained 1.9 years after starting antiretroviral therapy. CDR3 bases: TGCGCCAGCAGCTTATCTGGGACACCCGGGCAGCCCCAGCATTTT. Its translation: CASSLSGTPGQPQHF.